Listed here are 11 T cell receptor beta chains from one sample, sequenced in a study of cytomegalovirus exposure and HLA in healthy donors. 60 Vbeta and 13 Jbeta primers were used in PCR. Clones were sequenced by immunoSEQ multiplex PCR, and TCRdb holds only the in-frame ones, with some missing. The sample lists 150,000 to 200,000 clones, around 77% occurring once. Specimen: PBMCs. These receptors were taken from a female donor in good health and CMV-seronegative.

In the case of this clone: This same CDR3 is encoded by further DNA sequences in the sample. This sequence joins TRBV5-6 and TRBJ2-5; TRBD2 matches at 10 bases. Germline CDR1 and CDR2: SGHDT and YYEEEE. There are 19 residues in the CDR3. Unmatched junction bases numbered 14, after V lost 0 bases and J lost 3 bases. CDR3 loop: CASSLAGASGGEVEETQYF. CDR3 DNA: TGTGCCAGCAGCTTGGCTGGGGCTAGCGGGGGAGAAGTAGAAGAGACCCAGTACTTC.

The rearrangement uses TRBV18 and TRBJ2-7; a weak D match, TRBD2 (6 bases). Germline CDR1 reads KGHSH; CDR2 reads LQKENI. Trimming pared 3 bases from V and 3 bases from J, leaving 6 bases between. This CDR3 spans 12 amino acids. The CDR3 nucleotides are TGTGCCAGCTCACCGGGACTCTACGAGCAGTACTTC. The encoded protein is CASSPGLYEQYF. The full variable domain, its missing parts supplied by reference TRBV18 and TRBJ2-7, is NAGVMQNPRHLVRRRGQEARLRCSPMKGHSHVYWYRQLPEEGLKFMVYLQKENIIDESGMPKERFSAEFPKEGPSILRIQQVVRGDSAAYFCASSPGLYEQYFGPGTRLTVT.

This chain uses TRBV7-9 with TRBJ2-1, with TRBD2 matching over 13 bases. V shed 0 bases, J shed 5 bases, and the junction held 7 bases outside the gene matches. CDR1 and CDR2 from the germline V gene are SEHNR and FQNEAQ (reference sequence). The CDR3 extends over 18 amino acids. The DNA for the CDR3 is TGTGCCAGCAGCTTAGCCCTGACCACTAGCGGGAGGGACAATGAGCAGTTCTTC. Translation gives CASSLALTTSGRDNEQFF.

The V call is TRBV6-6, the J call TRBJ1-1, with TRBD1 matching over 7 bases. Trimming cost V 0 bases and J 3 bases; bases outside gene matches: 1. The CDR3 runs to 14 residues. From germline, CDR1 is MNHNY and CDR2 SVGAGI (reference sequence). In DNA form, the CDR3 reads TGTGCCAGCAGTTACTCTGACAGGGACACTGAAGCTTTCTTT. Amino acids: CASSYSDRDTEAFF.

CDR3 coding DNA: TGTGCCAGTACCATCCCAGGGAGGGTTGATCAGCCCCAGCATTTT. Protein product: CASTIPGRVDQPQHF. This chain links TRBV19 with TRBJ1-5, with TRBD1 as a possible D gene (5 bases). Trimming pared 7 bases from V and 5 bases from J, leaving 18 bases between. The CDR3 contains 15 residues. Germline CDR1 and CDR2: LNHDA and SQIVND (reference sequence).

The V call is TRBV7-8, the J call TRBJ1-4; 9 positions agree with TRBD1. CDR3 size: 15 residues. Per germline, CDR1 SGHVS and CDR2 FQNEAQ. V lost 5 bases to trimming and J lost 7 bases; unmatched junction nucleotides: 8. CDR3 amino acids: CASSEQQGAGEKLFF. The CDR3 DNA sequence: TGTGCCAGCAGCGAGCAACAGGGGGCCGGTGAAAAACTGTTTTTT.

The chain recombines TRBV7-2 with TRBJ2-5; the match to TRBD2 covers 10 bases. In germline, CDR1 is SGHTA, CDR2 FQGNSA. V was pared by 6 bases and J by 4 bases, with 11 bases of the junction left unmatched. The CDR3 covers 16 residues. CDR3 in amino acids: CASSPDQRGGGETQYF. The CDR3 nucleotides read TGTGCCAGCAGTCCCGACCAGCGGGGGGGCGGAGAGACCCAGTACTTC.

The rearrangement joins TRBV6-1 to TRBJ1-2; D perhaps matches TRBD1 (6 bases). Trimming removed 4 bases from V and 1 base from J, with 16 bases in between. The CDR3 runs 16 residues. CDR1 is MNHNS and CDR2 is SASEGT in the germline V gene. Here the CDR3 DNA reads TGTGCCAGCAGTGGGGGGCCCGCGATACATAACTATGGCTACACCTTC. This translates into CASSGGPAIHNYGYTF.

This rearrangement joins TRBV4-1 to TRBJ2-7, with 7 bases identical to TRBD2. Germline V gene data show CDR1 as MGHRA and CDR2 as YSYEKL. The CDR3 has 19 residues. The V gene end was trimmed by 4 bases and the J gene end by 2 bases; junction bases not matched to a gene: 20. The DNA of the CDR3 is TGCGCCAGCAGCCCAGTGGGGGGGAACGCCGGGACTATAACCTACGAGCAGTACTTC. The encoded protein is CASSPVGGNAGTITYEQYF.

The chain has TRBV4-3 and TRBJ2-7, with TRBD1 as a possible D gene (7 bases). This CDR3 comprises 15 residues. V was clipped by 0 bases and J by 2 bases, with 11 bases between them. CDR1 is LGHNA, CDR2 YSLEER, per germline. Here the CDR3 reads CASSQEQGEAYEQYF. The CDR3 bases are TGCGCCAGCAGCCAAGAGCAGGGGGAGGCCTACGAGCAGTACTTC.

The chain joins TRBV10-3 to TRBJ2-7; TRBD2 agrees at 10 bases. The V and J ends lost 5 bases and 6 bases, in that order; junction bases with no gene match: 4. The CDR3 has 13 amino acids. CDR1 ENHRY and CDR2 SYGVKD come from the germline V gene. The CDR3 is CAISLAGVGEQYF. The CDR3 DNA reads as TGTGCCATCAGTCTAGCGGGGGTAGGCGAGCAGTACTTC.